Each of the 23 T cell receptor beta chains below was sequenced from the same sample in a study of Ad26.COV2.S vaccination and SARS-CoV-2 variants. Some clones are missing from TCRdb's copy, which holds only in-frame ones; the method was immunoSEQ multiplex PCR. The sample lists 500,000 or so clones, about 83% occurring once. Described treatment: around 19 received Ad26.COV2.S at low or high dose, single or two shots; several received placebo; per-sample allocation not given. Vaccine and placebo recipients were sampled on day 63 after the first injection. The specimen was peripheral blood, collected in a trial of Ad26.COV2.S vaccine versus placebo. The source of these receptors is a person aged 18-65 years who received the Ad26.COV2.S COVID-19 vaccine or a placebo.

The gene calls are TRBV2 and TRBJ2-7; 10 bases fit TRBD1. After removal of 6 bases from V and 2 bases from J, the junction contained 4 bases not matched to a gene. Per germline, CDR1 SNHLY and CDR2 FYNNEI. CDR3 size: 14 residues. CDR3 amino acids: CASSTDRGTYEQYF. The CDR3 bases are TGTGCCAGCAGCACGGACAGGGGGACCTACGAGCAGTACTTC. Full variable domain (missing parts from reference TRBV2 and TRBJ2-7): EPEVTQTPSHQVTQMGQEVILRCVPISNHLYFYWYRQILGQKVEFLVSFYNNEISEKSEIFDDQFSVERPDGSNFTLKIRSTKLEDSAMYFCASSTDRGTYEQYFGPGTRLTVT.

This chain joins TRBV7-9 and TRBJ2-1; tentative D call: TRBD2 (6 bases). Germline loops: CDR1 SEHNR, CDR2 FQNEAQ (reference sequence). The length of the CDR3 is 14 residues. Trimming took 5 bases from V and 4 from J, leaving 12 bases between them. CDR3 protein: CASSRSGSYNEQFF. CDR3 in DNA: TGTGCCAGCAGCCGAAGCGGGTCGTACAATGAGCAGTTCTTC.

The J gene is TRBJ2-5, the V gene TRBV15; the D gene is possibly TRBD2 (6 bases). This CDR3 spans 15 amino acids. Trimming removed 3 bases at V and 2 bases at J, with 13 bases between. The germline CDR1 and CDR2 sequences are LNHNV and YYDKDF (reference sequence). The CDR3 coding sequence is TGTGCCACCAGCAGGGGGGGTGTTGGTCAAGAGACCCAGTACTTC. It is translated as CATSRGGVGQETQYF. Full variable domain (missing parts from reference TRBV15 and TRBJ2-5): DAMVIQNPRYQVTQFGKPVTLSCSQTLNHNVMYWYQQKSSQAPKLLFHYYDKDFNNEADTPDNFQSRRPNTSFCFLDIRSPGLGDTAMYLCATSRGGVGQETQYFGPGTRLLVL.

The chain combines TRBV15 with TRBJ2-7; the D gene is possibly TRBD1 (6 bases). Germline values: CDR1 LNHNV, CDR2 YYDKDF (reference sequence). This CDR3 contains 14 residues. The V end was cut by 0 bases, the J end by 2 bases, with 8 bases between. For the CDR3, the DNA is TGTGCCACCAGCAGAGATCAGGGGACCTACGAGCAGTACTTC. Translating gives CATSRDQGTYEQYF.

V is TRBV30 and J is TRBJ1-5; D perhaps matches TRBD1 (6 bases). V shed 1 base and J shed 5 bases, with 9 bases lying between them. CDR1 is GTSNPN and CDR2 is SVGIG in the germline V gene (reference sequence). CDR3 size: 13 residues. The CDR3 DNA follows: TGTGCCTGGAGTGGGCAGGGGCATCAGCCCCAGCATTTT. It encodes CAWSGQGHQPQHF.

The chain has TRBV3-1 (or the pseudogene TRBV3-2) and TRBJ1-2; the D gene is possibly TRBD1 (5 bases). Germline CDR1 LGHDT, CDR2 YNNKEL (reference sequence). Trimming cost V 1 base and J 2 bases, with 8 bases left between them. This CDR3 is built from 14 residues. This CDR3 is CASSQGQLNYGYTF. CDR3 nucleotides: TGTGCCAGCAGCCAAGGACAGCTAAACTATGGCTACACCTTC.

V usage is TRBV28 and J usage is TRBJ2-1; D gene uncertain. This CDR3 is 11 amino acids long. CDR1 is MDHEN and CDR2 is SYDVKM in the germline V gene. V gave up 3 bases and J gave up 10 bases, with 7 bases separating them. The CDR3 DNA is TGTGCCAGCAGTTTCTCGGCGGAGCAGTTCTTC. It encodes CASSFSAEQFF.

This chain links TRBV5-6 with TRBJ2-5; D may be TRBD1 (6 bases). V dropped 4 bases and J dropped 5 bases, with 12 bases sitting between them. Germline V gives CDR1 SGHDT, CDR2 YYEEEE. The CDR3 is 13 residues long. The CDR3 protein is CASSPQGLETQYF. CDR3 nucleotides: TGTGCCAGCAGCCCACAGGGTCTTGAGACCCAGTACTTC.

CDR3 bases: TGTGCCAGCTCACCACTGGGACTAGCGGGCACCCCTTCGAGGAATGAGCAGTTCTTC. Translated: CASSPLGLAGTPSRNEQFF. The rearrangement uses TRBV18 and TRBJ2-1; TRBD2 agrees at 12 bases. The germline gives CDR1 KGHSH, CDR2 LQKENI. J lost 7 bases, V lost 1 base, and 14 bases had no gene match. The CDR3 runs to 19 residues.

The rearrangement joins TRBV5-4 to TRBJ2-2; D may be TRBD2 (5 bases). Germline V lookup: CDR1 SGHNT, CDR2 YYREEE (reference sequence). Trimming pared 1 base from V and 8 bases from J, leaving 6 bases between. The CDR3 totals 12 residues. As DNA, the CDR3 is TGTGCCAGCAGCTTGCGGGGTGGGGAGCTGTTTTTT. Residues: CASSLRGGELFF.

The chain recombines TRBV29-1 with TRBJ2-1; 9 nucleotides align to TRBD2. In germline, CDR1 is SQVTM, CDR2 ANQGSEA. V was pared by 3 bases and J by 7 bases, with 7 bases of the junction left unmatched. This CDR3 has 14 residues. CDR3 sequence reads: CSVDGASGANEQFF. CDR3 coding DNA: TGCAGCGTTGACGGGGCTAGCGGGGCAAATGAGCAGTTCTTC.

This chain connects TRBV4-3 to TRBJ2-3; 8 nucleotides agree with TRBD2. V was pared by 0 bases and J by 6 bases, with 11 bases of the junction left unmatched. This CDR3 has 17 amino acids. CDR1 and CDR2 (germline): LGHNA, YSLEER. CDR3 sequence (DNA): TGCGCCAGCAGCCAAGATGCGATCGGGAGGGCCAGTGATACGCAGTATTTT. This codes for CASSQDAIGRASDTQYF.

The chain is built from TRBV21-1 and TRBJ2-5; the D call TRBD1 from the table was never checked on the DNA. TRBV21-1 is an annotated pseudogene. The CDR3 length is 22 residues. The CDR3 region has the DNA TGTGCCAGCAGCAATCTCCTTCCGCGGGACAGTAGATTTTTATGGCGGCAAGAGACCCAGTACTTC. Protein: CASSNLLPRDSRFLWRQETQYF.

In this sample, this clone turned up once. The gene calls are TRBV5-4 and TRBJ1-1; D call uncertain. CDR1 is SGHNT, CDR2 YYREEE, per germline (reference sequence). This CDR3 is 14 amino acids long. Trimming pared 0 bases from V and 1 base from J, leaving 7 bases between. In DNA, the CDR3 is TGTGCCAGCAGCTTGGATCCCCGGAACACTGAAGCTTTCTTT. It yields the protein CASSLDPRNTEAFF.

The chain recombines TRBV7-2 with TRBJ1-4; tentatively, D is TRBD1 (5 bases). Germline V gene sequence: CDR1 SGHTA, CDR2 FQGNSA. The V end was cut by 4 bases, the J end by 10 bases, with 16 bases between. This CDR3 has 14 amino acids. The CDR3 DNA is TGTGCCAGCAGCTCCTTCAGGGTAGGAGGAAAACTGTTTTTT. It is translated as CASSSFRVGGKLFF.

This clone was detected once. The chain joins TRBV7-9 to TRBJ2-1; no firm D call. Germline lookup yields CDR1 SEHNR and CDR2 FQNEAQ (reference sequence). This CDR3 has 12 amino acids. Trimming removed 6 bases at V and 14 bases at J, with 17 bases between. The CDR3 loop reads CASRKDTPDEFF. Here the CDR3 DNA reads TGTGCCAGCAGAAAAGACACGCCGGACGAGTTCTTC.

This chain joins TRBV21-1 and TRBJ1-6. TRBV21-1 has pseudogene status. The CDR3 loop spans 15 amino acids. CDR3 sequence reads: CASSLRGGNNSPLHF. The CDR3 nucleotides are TGTGCCAGCAGCCTCCGTGGAGGGAATAATTCACCCCTCCACTTT.

A few counts support this clone. The V and J genes are TRBV11-3 and TRBJ2-1, with D tentatively TRBD2 (6 bases). Trimming removed 6 bases at V and 2 bases at J, with 14 bases between. CDR1 and CDR2 from the germline V gene are SGHNT and YENEEA. The CDR3 spans 15 residues. CDR3 bases: TGTGCCAGCAGTCAGGTGGGGGGAGCCTACAATGAGCAGTTCTTC. It is translated as CASSQVGGAYNEQFF.

This chain uses TRBV6-5 with TRBJ2-7; TRBD2 matches 7 bases. CDR3 length equals 13 residues. Germline lookup yields CDR1 MNHEY and CDR2 SVGAGI. The V gene end was trimmed by 6 bases and the J gene end by 2 bases; junction bases not matched to a gene: 4. The chain's CDR3 is CASRASGTYEQYF. For the CDR3, the DNA is TGTGCCAGCAGGGCTAGCGGTACCTACGAGCAGTACTTC.

This clone was seen a handful of times. This chain links TRBV28 with TRBJ1-5; the D is unclear. There are 16 residues in the CDR3. Germline V gives CDR1 MDHEN, CDR2 SYDVKM. Trimming removed 2 bases from V and 5 bases from J, with 16 bases in between. The CDR3 DNA follows: TGTGCCAGCAGTTTAAGTTTAACAGATTATTATCAGCCCCAGCATTTT. Its translation is CASSLSLTDYYQPQHF.

The gene calls are TRBV7-2 and TRBJ1-2; possible D gene TRBD1, 5 bases. CDR3 length equals 15 residues. Germline CDR1 is SGHTA and CDR2 is FQGNSA. Trimming pared 5 bases from V and 3 bases from J, leaving 16 bases between. DNA for the CDR3: TGTGCCAGCAGCCCGGAGCCAGGGCAACACTATGGCTACACCTTC. This translates into CASSPEPGQHYGYTF.

The rearrangement links TRBV28 to TRBJ2-3; D is ambiguous. Germline V CDR1 and CDR2: MDHEN, SYDVKM. This CDR3 contains 16 residues. V was cut by 4 bases and J by 0 bases, with 14 bases left in between. The CDR3 DNA sequence: TGTGCCAGCAGTTACAACGCTTTGTCTAGCACAGATACGCAGTATTTT. It yields the protein CASSYNALSSTDTQYF.

V gene TRBV28 combines with J gene TRBJ1-2; D unresolved. The germline V gene has CDR1 MDHEN and CDR2 SYDVKM. V lost 8 bases and J 4 bases, leaving 17 bases between the germline ends. The CDR3 loop spans 14 amino acids. The CDR3 reads CASHKNWAGYGYTF. The CDR3 bases are TGTGCCAGCCATAAGAATTGGGCCGGCTATGGCTACACCTTC.